This T cell receptor (beta chain) came from a study of T cell responses to AZD1222 COVID-19 vaccine. Findings and limits, study-wide: Repertoire collection took place solely once the T cell response had peaked. Among AZD1222 vaccinees, only five or six were seropositive at baseline.

As regards this clone: The antigen is undetermined.

J was trimmed by 2 bases and V by 5 bases; bases with no gene match: 0. The length of the CDR3 is 11 residues. Looked up from germline, CDR1 is GTSNPN and CDR2 is SVGIG (reference sequence). Using immunoSEQ multiplex PCR, the repertoire was profiled, and TCRdb retains in-frame clones only, with some absent. The repertoire holds 150,000 or so clones, approximately 90% seen once, with 1.3% in the top ten. Here the sequenced sample was peripheral blood, taken on day 0 of AZD1222 vaccination. This sequence joins TRBV30 and TRBJ2-7, with 7 bases fitting TRBD1. The clonotype was recovered from an adult in good health. DNA of the CDR3: TGTGCCTGGCAGGGGGCCTACGAGCAGTACTTC. Its translation: CAWQGAYEQYF.